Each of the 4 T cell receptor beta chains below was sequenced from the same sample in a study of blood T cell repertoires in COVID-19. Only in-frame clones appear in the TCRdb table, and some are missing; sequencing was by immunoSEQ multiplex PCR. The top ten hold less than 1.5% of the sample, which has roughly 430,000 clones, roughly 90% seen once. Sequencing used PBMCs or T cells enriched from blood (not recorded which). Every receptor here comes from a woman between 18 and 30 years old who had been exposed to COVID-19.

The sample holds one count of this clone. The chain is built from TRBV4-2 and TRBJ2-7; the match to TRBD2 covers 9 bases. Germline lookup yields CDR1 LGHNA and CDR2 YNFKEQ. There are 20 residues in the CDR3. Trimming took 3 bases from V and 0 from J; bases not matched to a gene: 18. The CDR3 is CASSHQLRGSGGLSSYEQYF. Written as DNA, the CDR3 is TGTGCCAGCAGCCATCAACTCCGGGGTAGCGGGGGCTTAAGCTCCTACGAGCAGTACTTC.

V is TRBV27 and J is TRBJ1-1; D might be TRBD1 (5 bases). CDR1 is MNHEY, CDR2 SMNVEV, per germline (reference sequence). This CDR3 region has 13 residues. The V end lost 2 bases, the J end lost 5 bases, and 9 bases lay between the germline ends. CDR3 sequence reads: CASSLQGWTEAFF. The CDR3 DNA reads TGTGCCAGCAGTTTACAGGGCTGGACTGAAGCTTTCTTT.

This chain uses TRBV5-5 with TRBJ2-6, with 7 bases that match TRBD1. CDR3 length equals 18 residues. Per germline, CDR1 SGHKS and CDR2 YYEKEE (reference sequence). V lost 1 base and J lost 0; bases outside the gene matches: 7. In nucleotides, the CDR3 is TGTGCCAGCAGCTTGAAGGGGGCCCCACTCTCTGGGGCCAACGTCCTGACTTTC. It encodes CASSLKGAPLSGANVLTF.

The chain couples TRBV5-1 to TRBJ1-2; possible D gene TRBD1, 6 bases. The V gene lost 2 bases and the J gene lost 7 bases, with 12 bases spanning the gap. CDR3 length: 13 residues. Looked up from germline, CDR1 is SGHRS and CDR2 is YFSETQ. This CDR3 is CASSLGGARGYTF. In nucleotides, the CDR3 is TGCGCCAGCAGCTTAGGGGGGGCGCGTGGCTACACCTTC.